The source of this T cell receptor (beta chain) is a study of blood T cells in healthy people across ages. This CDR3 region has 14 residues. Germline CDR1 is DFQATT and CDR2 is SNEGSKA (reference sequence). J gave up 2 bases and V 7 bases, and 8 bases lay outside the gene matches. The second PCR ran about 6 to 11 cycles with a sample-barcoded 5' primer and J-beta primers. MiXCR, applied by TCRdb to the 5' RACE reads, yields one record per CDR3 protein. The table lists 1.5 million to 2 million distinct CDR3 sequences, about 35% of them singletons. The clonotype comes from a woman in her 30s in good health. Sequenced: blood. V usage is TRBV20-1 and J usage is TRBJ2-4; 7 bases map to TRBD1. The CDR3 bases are TGCAGTGTTAGTACAGGGGTATCCAAAAACATTCAGTACTTC. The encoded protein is CSVSTGVSKNIQYF.